One and the same sample provided the 24 T cell receptor beta chains below, sequenced in a study of regulatory T cells in long-lasting Graves disease. Time point in this sample: newly diagnosed GD, antithyroid drugs for less than 3 months. Construction of the TCR library relied on RNA isolated from PBMCs. Library construction for TCR beta used iRepertoire HTBI primers and Arm-PCR of CDR3 regions. TCRdb analysed the multiplex PCR reads with MiXCR anew, one entry per CDR3 protein. The sample has about 420,000 distinct CDR3 sequences, approximately 16% seen once. These same data were also listed under a study on T cells in Graves' hyperthyroidism and ophthalmopathy.

The specimen comprised peripheral blood mononuclear cells (PBMCs), sampled at new diagnosis, from a patient treated with antithyroid drugs. The receptors were gathered from a young woman with Graves disease.

This clonotype was recorded only once. This may arise from a read error, as a much more abundant clone is one base away. The chain has TRBV11-3 and TRBJ2-5; 8 bases match TRBD2. CDR3 length equals 17 residues. V dropped 0 bases and J dropped 11; count of bases not matched to a gene: 17. Germline V gives CDR1 SGHNT, CDR2 YENEEA. In nucleotides, the CDR3 is TGTGCCAGCAGCTTAGAAGTAGGCGCGGGGGGTCACAATGAGCAGTACTTC. Encoded protein: CASSLEVGAGGHNEQYF.

V gene TRBV7-9 combines with J gene TRBJ2-7; either TRBD1 or TRBD2 may fit D (5 bases each). Deletions cut 1 base from V and 6 bases from J, with 10 bases between. Germline V gene lookup returns CDR1 SEHNR and CDR2 FQNEAQ (reference sequence). The CDR3 runs 13 residues. In DNA form, the CDR3 reads TGTGCCAGCAGCTTAGACGGGGCTGTCGAGCAGTACTTC. Translated, it gives CASSLDGAVEQYF. Filled out from reference TRBV7-9 and TRBJ2-7, the complete variable domain reads DTGVSQNPRHKITKRGQNVTFRCDPISEHNRLYWYRQTLGQGPEFLTYFQNEAQLEKSRLLSDRFSAERPKGSFSTLEIQRTEQGDSAMYLCASSLDGAVEQYFGPGTRLTVT.

Of note for this clonotype: This may arise from a read error, as a much more abundant clone is one base away. The chain recombines TRBV11-2 with TRBJ2-7; D gene uncertain. Germline V gene sequence: CDR1 SGHAT, CDR2 FQNNGV. The CDR3 length is 12 residues. Deletions cut 5 bases from V and 7 bases from J, with 12 bases between. The CDR3 reads CASSISYNEQYF. The DNA of the CDR3 is TGTGCCAGCAGCATTTCCTACAATGAGCAGTACTTC.

The V gene is TRBV6-1, the J gene TRBJ2-1; 13 nucleotides align to TRBD2. The CDR3 is made up of 15 amino acids. V shed 5 bases and J 7 bases; nucleotides not matched to a gene: 5. Germline CDR1 is MNHNS and CDR2 is SASEGT. DNA for the CDR3: TGTGCCAGCAGTACCGGGACTAGCGGGATTAATGAGCAGTTCTTC. The encoded protein is CASSTGTSGINEQFF.

In its sample, this clonotype was seen a few times. This chain connects TRBV11-3 to TRBJ2-2; no definite D call. This CDR3 is 17 amino acids long. Germline V gene lookup returns CDR1 SGHNT and CDR2 YENEEA. Trimming took 2 bases from V and 3 from J, leaving 16 bases between them. This CDR3 is CASSLNFGQIYTGELFF. DNA of the CDR3: TGTGCCAGCAGCTTAAACTTCGGCCAGATTTACACCGGGGAGCTGTTTTTT.

This clonotype was recorded at least ten times. The V call is TRBV30, the J call TRBJ2-5; possible D gene TRBD1, 5 bases. The V end was cut by 3 bases, the J end by 4 bases, with 15 bases between. This CDR3 has 14 amino acids. Germline V lookup: CDR1 GTSNPN, CDR2 SVGIG (reference sequence). The CDR3 nucleotides are TGTGCCTGGAGAAAGGAGATAAGGGGAGAGACCCAGTACTTC. Residues: CAWRKEIRGETQYF.

This clonotype has a handful of counts. The genes are TRBV3-1 and TRBJ1-3; D is undetermined. V was trimmed by 1 base and J by 0 bases, leaving 7 bases between them. This CDR3 region has 15 residues. CDR1 is LGHDT and CDR2 is YNNKEL in the germline V gene (reference sequence). The CDR3 DNA sequence: TGTGCCAGCAGCCAAGGGCCGGTCTCTGGAAACACCATATATTTT. It is translated as CASSQGPVSGNTIYF.

This clonotype was found many times. DNA of the CDR3: TGTGCCAGCAGCCAGCCGCCGGGACAGGGGAGGCGGGCAGAGACCCAGTACTTC. This translates into CASSQPPGQGRRAETQYF. This sequence joins TRBV11-2 and TRBJ2-5; TRBD1 matches at 10 bases. Trimming at V came to 5 bases and at J to 4 bases, leaving 16 bases not matched to a gene. The CDR3 is 18 residues long. Looked up from germline, CDR1 is SGHAT and CDR2 is FQNNGV.

This clonotype was counted a few times. J is TRBJ2-1 and V is TRBV6-2 or TRBV6-3; D is uncertain. Trimming left V 0 bases short and J 6 bases short, with 6 bases between. The CDR3 spans 13 residues. Germline values: CDR1 MNHEY, CDR2 SVGEGT. The DNA of the CDR3 is TGTGCCAGCAGTTACTCGCCCCGCAATGAGCAGTTCTTC. Its protein product is CASSYSPRNEQFF.

This clonotype was found a few times. The genes are TRBV27 and TRBJ1-1, with D possibly TRBD1 on 5 matching bases. In germline, CDR1 is MNHEY, CDR2 SMNVEV (reference sequence). The V end lost 2 bases, the J end lost 5 bases, and 12 bases lay between the germline ends. The CDR3 is made up of 14 amino acids. The CDR3 sequence: CASSLAGEGTEAFF. CDR3 nucleotides: TGTGCCAGCAGTTTAGCGGGGGAAGGGACTGAAGCTTTCTTT.

The rearrangement joins TRBV5-1 to TRBJ2-7; 10 bases are a match to TRBD1. The CDR3 spans 17 residues. V dropped 2 bases and J dropped 3; count of bases not matched to a gene: 11. Germline V gene sequence: CDR1 SGHRS, CDR2 YFSETQ. CDR3 region: CASSLGDRGGSYYEQYF. The CDR3 coding sequence is TGCGCCAGCAGCTTAGGGGACAGGGGAGGATCCTACTACGAGCAGTACTTC.

This clonotype was found many times. V gene TRBV12-3 or TRBV12-4 combines with J gene TRBJ1-3, with 7 bases lining up with TRBD1. CDR3 length equals 16 residues. Germline trimming cut 2 bases from V and 9 bases from J; bases unmatched to any gene: 13. The DNA for the CDR3 is TGTGCCAGCAGTTTATTTGGTGGGACAGCGCTAGGCACCATATATTTT. This sequence encodes CASSLFGGTALGTIYF.

This clonotype was recorded at least ten times. The V gene is TRBV28, the J gene TRBJ2-5; 8 bases fit TRBD2. The CDR3 loop spans 14 amino acids. Looked up from germline, CDR1 is MDHEN and CDR2 is SYDVKM. V shed 3 bases, J shed 4 bases, and the junction held 4 bases outside the gene matches. The DNA for the CDR3 is TGTGCCAGCAGTTTGCCCGGGAGGGGAGAGACCCAGTACTTC. It codes for CASSLPGRGETQYF. The whole variable domain, remainder taken from reference TRBV28 and TRBJ2-5, is DVKVTQSSRYLVKRTGEKVFLECVQDMDHENMFWYRQDPGLGLRLIYFSYDVKMKEKGDIPEGYSVSREKKERFSLILESASTNQTSMYLCASSLPGRGETQYFGPGTRLLVL.

This clonotype came up many times. The chain carries TRBV29-1 and TRBJ2-1; the D gene is possibly TRBD1 (7 bases). From germline, CDR1 is SQVTM and CDR2 ANQGSEA. Trimming cost V 3 bases and J 4 bases, with 31 bases left between them. The CDR3 length is 20 residues. The CDR3 nucleotides read TGCAGCGTTGATTTACTCGGGGGACAGCAGTCTCACGGGAGTTACAATGAGCAGTTCTTC. This sequence encodes CSVDLLGGQQSHGSYNEQFF.

This clonotype was recorded many times. The V and J genes are TRBV27 and TRBJ1-6; TRBD1 aligns across 7 bases. Trimming at V came to 1 base and at J to 0 bases, leaving 9 bases not matched to a gene. This CDR3 region has 19 residues. Germline-derived CDR1 and CDR2 are MNHEY and SMNVEV (reference sequence). CDR3 DNA sequence: TGTGCCAGCAGTTTATTCGGGACAGAGCTTAACTCCTATAATTCACCCCTCCACTTT. Amino acids: CASSLFGTELNSYNSPLHF.

This clonotype was seen many times. V gene TRBV19 combines with J gene TRBJ2-5; 12 positions agree with TRBD2. Germline CDR1 LNHDA, CDR2 SQIVND (reference sequence). Trimming removed 4 bases from V and 4 bases from J; junction bases left unmatched: 7. CDR3 length: 16 amino acids. The chain's CDR3 is CASSTRLAGDSETQYF. The CDR3 DNA reads as TGTGCCAGTAGTACAAGACTAGCGGGAGATTCAGAGACCCAGTACTTC.

Many counts were recorded for this clonotype. This sequence joins TRBV20-1 and TRBJ1-1; possibly TRBD1 for D (5 bases). The V gene lost 1 base and the J gene lost 6 bases, with 15 bases spanning the gap. Germline lookup yields CDR1 DFQATT and CDR2 SNEGSKA (reference sequence). This CDR3 comprises 14 residues. In nucleotides, the CDR3 is TGCAGTGCTAGAGCGTCAGGGCGGTTTGCTGAAGCTTTCTTT. The encoded protein is CSARASGRFAEAFF.

This chain uses TRBV29-1 with TRBJ2-2; the D is unclear. Per the germline V gene, CDR1 is SQVTM and CDR2 is ANQGSEA. This CDR3 contains 14 residues. In nucleotides, the CDR3 is TGCTCTATTAGACCTATCGCGAACACCGGGGAGCTGTTTTTT. This encodes CSIRPIANTGELFF.

On this clonotype itself: An end of the junction differs from the germline gene, which may be a read error. The chain combines TRBV7-9 with TRBJ2-1; a possible D gene is TRBD2 (6 bases). The CDR3 is 16 residues long. CDR1 and CDR2 (germline): SEHNR, FQNEAQ (reference sequence). The CDR3 DNA follows: TGCGCCAGCAGCTTGGACCATCCGGGGGACTACAATGAGCAGTTCTTC. It encodes CASSLDHPGDYNEQFF.

This clonotype was seen many times. The V call is TRBV20-1, the J call TRBJ2-7; D uncertain. The germline CDR1 and CDR2 sequences are DFQATT and SNEGSKA (reference sequence). This CDR3 spans 14 amino acids. V lost 4 bases to trimming and J lost 0 bases, with 13 bases between them. The CDR3 sequence is CSATDSTSSYEQYF. CDR3 sequence (DNA): TGCAGTGCTACTGACTCGACGAGCTCCTACGAGCAGTACTTC.

This clonotype was seen a few times. The chain links TRBV5-1 to TRBJ2-2; D possibly corresponds to TRBD2 (5 bases). Between the trimmed V and J ends, which lost 5 bases and 6 bases, there was a span of 17 bases. Germline V CDR1 and CDR2: SGHRS, YFSETQ. The CDR3 has 15 residues. DNA of the CDR3: TGCGCCAGCAGAGCCGCGGTACAACTAGCCGGGGAGCTGTTTTTT. Translated: CASRAAVQLAGELFF.

As concerns this clonotype: Only one base separates this from a far larger clonotype, so it likely reflects a read error. Written as DNA, the CDR3 is TGTGCCAGCGAAGACCCGGGACAGGGTCTACACGAGCAGTTCTTC. This codes for CASEDPGQGLHEQFF. This sequence joins TRBV6-1 and TRBJ2-1, with TRBD1 matching over 9 bases. The V and J ends lost 8 bases and 10 bases, in that order; junction bases with no gene match: 15. Germline CDR1 is MNHNS and CDR2 is SASEGT. This CDR3 is 15 amino acids long.

This clonotype was detected ten times or more. V usage is TRBV29-1 and J usage is TRBJ2-1; 7 nucleotides line up with TRBD2. V lost 4 bases and J lost 1; bases outside the gene matches: 13. Germline V gene sequence: CDR1 SQVTM, CDR2 ANQGSEA. The CDR3 runs 17 residues. The CDR3 sequence: CSVGRAAGAGSYNEQFF. Written as DNA, the CDR3 is TGCAGCGTTGGAAGGGCCGCGGGAGCGGGATCCTACAATGAGCAGTTCTTC.

This chain joins TRBV14 and TRBJ2-7; maybe TRBD2 (6 bases). CDR1 and CDR2 (germline): SGHDN, FVKESK. This CDR3 has 14 amino acids. The V end lost 1 base, the J end lost 3 bases, and 10 bases lay between the germline ends. The CDR3 region is CASSQALANYEQYF. The CDR3 coding sequence is TGTGCCAGCAGCCAAGCGCTAGCGAACTACGAGCAGTACTTC.